Below are 21 T cell receptor beta chains sequenced from a single sample in a study of shared clonotypes between healthy human individuals. The assay was immunoSEQ multiplex PCR, and TCRdb's table has in-frame clones only and misses some. The sample has hundreds of thousands of clones, 70% to 80% seen once; the top ten hold approximately 13%. Source material: PBMCs. The receptors here all came from a woman aged 35 to 49 in good health. Some clones in this sample may be carry-over from other donors' samples.

This chain's CDR3 is CATSGGPASSGNTIYF. CDR3 DNA sequence: TGTGCCACCAGCGGAGGGCCGGCATCCTCTGGAAACACCATATATTTT. The chain combines TRBV15 with TRBJ1-3; no reliable D call. Looked up from germline, CDR1 is LNHNV and CDR2 is YYDKDF (reference sequence). V dropped 5 bases and J dropped 0 bases, with 14 bases sitting between them. The CDR3 covers 16 residues.

The V gene is TRBV7-3, the J gene TRBJ1-1; no clear D gene. From germline, CDR1 is SGHTA and CDR2 FQGTGA. V was cut by 2 bases and J by 3 bases, with 7 bases left in between. CDR3 length equals 13 residues. In nucleotides, the CDR3 is TGTGCCAGCAGCTTATGGATGGACACTGAAGCTTTCTTT. Its protein is CASSLWMDTEAFF.

This clone was detected once. V gene TRBV29-1 combines with J gene TRBJ1-1; weak D call: TRBD1 (6 bases). This CDR3 is 14 amino acids long. Germline assignment: CDR1 SQVTM and CDR2 ANQGSEA. V lost 6 bases, J lost 3 bases, and 17 bases lay in between. The DNA for the CDR3 is TGCAGCGTAGCCGGGACACCTGCGGACACTGAAGCTTTCTTT. Translation: CSVAGTPADTEAFF.

The rearrangement joins TRBV19 to TRBJ2-1; 11 bases are shared with TRBD2. Germline trimming cut 1 base from V and 10 bases from J; bases unmatched to any gene: 9. The germline gives CDR1 LNHDA, CDR2 SQIVND (reference sequence). The CDR3 spans 16 residues. The CDR3 spells CASSIGLAGGVSEQFF. DNA of the CDR3: TGTGCCAGTAGTATAGGGCTAGCGGGAGGCGTAAGCGAGCAGTTCTTC.

V is TRBV6-6 and J is TRBJ2-7; weak D call: TRBD1 (6 bases). V lost 0 bases, J lost 11 bases, and 14 bases lay in between. This CDR3 spans 13 amino acids. The germline V gene has CDR1 MNHNY and CDR2 SVGAGI (reference sequence). This CDR3 reads CASSYSLRQEEYF. The CDR3 DNA reads as TGTGCCAGCAGTTACTCCCTTAGACAGGAAGAGTACTTC.

The chain recombines TRBV11-2 with TRBJ2-7, with TRBD1 identical over 9 bases. V shed 7 bases and J 6 bases; nucleotides not matched to a gene: 10. The CDR3 runs to 14 residues. CDR1 SGHAT and CDR2 FQNNGV come from the germline V gene. The CDR3 DNA is TGTGCCAGCATCCCAGGACAGGGGAGTGGCGAGCAGTACTTC. Amino acids: CASIPGQGSGEQYF.

Concerning this clone itself: The same CDR3 also results from other DNA sequences found in this sample. The V call is TRBV5-1, the J call TRBJ2-5, with 7 bases matching TRBD2. J gave up 4 bases and V 0 bases, and 0 bases lay outside the gene matches. The length of the CDR3 is 13 residues. CDR1 and CDR2 (germline): SGHRS, YFSETQ. This CDR3 reads CASSLAGGETQYF. As DNA, the CDR3 is TGCGCCAGCAGCTTGGCGGGAGGAGAGACCCAGTACTTC. Full variable domain (remainder filled in from reference TRBV5-1 and TRBJ2-5): KAGVTQTPRYLIKTRGQQVTLSCSPISGHRSVSWYQQTPGQGLQFLFEYFSETQRNKGNFPGRFSGRQFSNSRSEMNVSTLELGDSALYLCASSLAGGETQYFGPGTRLLVL.

The gene calls are TRBV15 and TRBJ1-5, with a weak D call TRBD1 (6 bases). V was trimmed by 5 bases and J by 0 bases, leaving 11 bases between them. CDR1 is LNHNV and CDR2 is YYDKDF in the germline V gene (reference sequence). This CDR3 region has 15 residues. CDR3 residues: CATSLGHLSNQPQHF. The CDR3 nucleotides read TGTGCCACCAGCTTGGGACATCTTAGCAATCAGCCCCAGCATTTT.

The chain employs TRBV7-7 and TRBJ2-7; 7 nucleotides align to TRBD2. Trimming cost V 2 bases and J 6 bases; bases outside gene matches: 4. The CDR3 sequence is 13 residues long. Germline CDR1 reads SSHAT; CDR2 reads FNYEAQ (reference sequence). The CDR3 sequence is CASSLITGGEQYF. CDR3 nucleotide sequence: TGTGCCAGCAGCTTAATAACGGGGGGCGAGCAGTACTTC.

The chain links TRBV5-1 to TRBJ1-3; 9 bases are a match to TRBD1. J was trimmed by 8 bases and V by 4 bases; bases with no gene match: 4. The CDR3 length is 13 residues. Germline values: CDR1 SGHRS, CDR2 YFSETQ. CDR3 in DNA: TGCGCCAGCAGCCTGACAGGGGGAGACACCATATATTTT. Its protein is CASSLTGGDTIYF.

This clone was seen more than once but under ten times. In nucleotides, the CDR3 is TGTGCCAGCGCGGGGGGCACCTTGGGGGTGCCCCAGTACTTC. Amino acid sequence: CASAGGTLGVPQYF. The rearrangement joins TRBV2 to TRBJ2-5; 8 bases fit TRBD2. Per the germline V gene, CDR1 is SNHLY and CDR2 is FYNNEI. V was clipped by 8 bases and J by 9 bases; unmatched bases: 14. CDR3 size: 14 residues. Filled out from reference TRBV2 and TRBJ2-5, the complete variable domain reads EPEVTQTPSHQVTQMGQEVILRCVPISNHLYFYWYRQILGQKVEFLVSFYNNEISEKSEIFDDQFSVERPDGSNFTLKIRSTKLEDSAMYFCASAGGTLGVPQYFGPGTRLLVL.

The chain couples TRBV4-2 to TRBJ2-7; 7 positions match TRBD2. This CDR3 region has 14 residues. CDR1 LGHNA and CDR2 YNFKEQ come from the germline V gene. Trimming took 3 bases from V and 0 from J; bases not matched to a gene: 2. CDR3 DNA sequence: TGTGCCAGCAGCCAGCTAGCGGCCTCCTACGAGCAGTACTTC. Translation: CASSQLAASYEQYF.

Points on this clone: The sample holds other DNA sequences that translate to the same CDR3. The rearrangement links TRBV7-2 to TRBJ1-1, with TRBD1 as a possible D gene (6 bases). CDR1 is SGHTA, CDR2 FQGNSA, per germline. Trimming shortened V by 3 bases and J by 4 bases, and 9 bases separated the two germline ends. The CDR3 extends over 13 amino acids. The DNA of the CDR3 is TGTGCCAGCAGCTTCAGGGGCGGCACTGAAGCTTTCTTT. Its protein product is CASSFRGGTEAFF.

The chain links TRBV2 to TRBJ2-5, with TRBD2 matching over 10 bases. J lost 5 bases, V lost 4 bases, and 7 bases had no gene match. CDR1 SNHLY and CDR2 FYNNEI come from the germline V gene. The CDR3 is 15 amino acids. As DNA, the CDR3 is TGTGCCAGCAGTGTGGCTAGCGGGAGACAGGAGACCCAGTACTTC. Translated: CASSVASGRQETQYF.

The chain is built from TRBV28 and TRBJ1-5, with a weak D call TRBD1 (6 bases). The CDR3 consists of 15 residues. V dropped 5 bases and J dropped 0 bases, with 11 bases sitting between them. Germline CDR1 reads MDHEN; CDR2 reads SYDVKM. The CDR3 nucleotides read TGTGCCAGCAGTCAAGGACAGTTTAGCAATCAGCCCCAGCATTTT. Translating gives CASSQGQFSNQPQHF.

This sequence joins TRBV10-2 and TRBJ2-7; 8 bases agree with TRBD2. Germline CDR1 reads WSHSY; CDR2 reads SAAADI. The CDR3 is made up of 15 amino acids. V shed 6 bases and J 0 bases; nucleotides not matched to a gene: 7. The CDR3, as DNA: TGCGCCAGCAGGGGTAGGGCGGGAGGCTCCTACGAGCAGTACTTC. Amino acids: CASRGRAGGSYEQYF.

The chain couples TRBV18 to TRBJ1-2; weak D call: TRBD1 (6 bases). V shed 5 bases and J shed 4 bases, with 14 bases lying between them. The CDR3 loop spans 14 amino acids. Germline lookup yields CDR1 KGHSH and CDR2 LQKENI. CDR3: CASSTNRDTYGYTF. The CDR3 DNA reads as TGTGCCAGCTCAACAAACCGGGACACCTATGGCTACACCTTC.

The rearrangement links TRBV18 to TRBJ1-2; 12 positions agree with TRBD1. Germline-derived CDR1 and CDR2 are KGHSH and LQKENI. V gave up 3 bases and J gave up 4 bases; unmatched junction bases: 0. CDR3 length: 14 residues. The CDR3 loop reads CASSPGQGAYGYTF. The CDR3 DNA sequence: TGTGCCAGCTCACCGGGACAGGGGGCCTATGGCTACACCTTC.

On this clone: Other nucleotide sequences from this sample produce the same CDR3. The DNA of the CDR3 is TGTGCCATCAGCGGGGACGGCTACGAGCAGTACTTC. Its translation: CAISGDGYEQYF. This sequence joins TRBV10-3 and TRBJ2-7; TRBD1 or TRBD2 may be the D gene (5 bases each). Looked up from germline, CDR1 is ENHRY and CDR2 is SYGVKD. The CDR3 is 12 amino acids. With 6 bases removed from V and 3 bases from J, the gap between germline ends came to 9 bases.

The rearrangement links TRBV6-6 to TRBJ1-3; D is possibly TRBD1 (5 bases). The germline CDR1 and CDR2 sequences are MNHNY and SVGAGI (reference sequence). This CDR3 is built from 14 residues. Trimming cost V 0 bases and J 2 bases, with 5 bases left between them. This CDR3 is CASSYSGAGNTIYF. The CDR3 DNA follows: TGTGCCAGCAGTTACTCAGGGGCTGGAAACACCATATATTTT.

The table lists this clone with a few counts. Other DNA sequences from this sample encode an identical CDR3 as well. This rearrangement joins TRBV5-1 to TRBJ1-1; D may be TRBD1 (5 bases). CDR3 size: 14 residues. V was pared by 0 bases and J by 3 bases, with 9 bases between. CDR1 SGHRS and CDR2 YFSETQ come from the germline V gene. The CDR3 sequence: CASSLEGRDTEAFF. The CDR3, as DNA: TGCGCCAGCAGCTTGGAAGGCAGGGACACTGAAGCTTTCTTT. Together with reference TRBV5-1 and TRBJ1-1, the CDR3 gives the full variable domain: KAGVTQTPRYLIKTRGQQVTLSCSPISGHRSVSWYQQTPGQGLQFLFEYFSETQRNKGNFPGRFSGRQFSNSRSEMNVSTLELGDSALYLCASSLEGRDTEAFFGQGTRLTVV.